The clone carrying this T cell receptor beta chain was seen a handful of times. Antigen: not known. This sample was taken from a study of response to subunit inactivated influenza vaccine. Broader study findings: With each seasonal influenza vaccination, the authors suggested, few new T cells are recruited.

The CDR3 consists of 13 residues. The V and J ends lost 3 bases and 3 bases, in that order; junction bases with no gene match: 5. Germline-derived CDR1 and CDR2 are DFQATT and SNEGSKA (reference sequence). Using its own MiXCR run on the RT-PCR reads, TCRdb lists one record per CDR3 protein. Here the sample spans about 520,000 distinct CDR3 sequences, approximately 7.7% being singletons. This receptor was identified in a man aged 45-69 years who received an inactivated influenza vaccine. V and J are TRBV20-1 and TRBJ2-7; 7 bases map to TRBD2. The source was PBMCs from blood, collected around 2 years after vaccination. The CDR3 sequence is CSARWASGYEQYF. The CDR3 DNA follows: TGCAGTGCTAGGTGGGCTAGCGGCTACGAGCAGTACTTC.